This paragraph reports one T cell receptor beta chain. What it recognizes is unknown. The sample is drawn from a study of CD4 T cells in relation to SARS-CoV-2 and coronaviruses. Notes on the study in general: The assay detects memory recall responses, not culture-primed primary responses. Crossreactivity was assessed only for spike protein, not other viral proteins.

Produced via immunoSEQ multiplex PCR; TCRdb's table is partial and in-frame only. The sample lists around 54,000 clones, just over 90% seen once, with under 0.4% in the top ten. Germline V CDR1 and CDR2: KGHSH, LQKENI. With 6 bases removed from V and 8 bases from J, the gap between germline ends came to 11 bases. The length of the CDR3 is 12 residues. The sample taken for sequencing was naive CD4+ T cells from PBMCs. Subset denoted: naive CD4+ T cells isolated by negative enrichment. The sequence derives from an adult with COVID-19. This rearrangement joins TRBV18 to TRBJ2-1; no firm D call. The CDR3, as DNA: TGTGCCAGCTCCCTACGCTCTGATGAGCAGTTCTTC. Translated, it gives CASSLRSDEQFF.